These 24 T cell receptor beta chains were sequenced from one sample in a study of blood T cells in healthy people across ages. Using a J-beta primer mix together with a sample-barcoded 5' primer, a second PCR was run for roughly 7 to 11 cycles. TCRdb re-derived calls from the 5' RACE reads in MiXCR, one entry per CDR3 protein. Altogether approximately 600,000 distinct CDR3 sequences are present, 58% being singletons, with the ten largest covering 30% to 45%. The sequenced material came from blood. All receptors come from a man aged 55 to 70 in good health.

The gene calls are TRBV29-1 and TRBJ1-4, with TRBD1 identical over 8 bases. V dropped 8 bases and J dropped 8; count of bases not matched to a gene: 13. The length of the CDR3 is 14 residues. Germline V gives CDR1 SQVTM, CDR2 ANQGSEA. The CDR3 nucleotides are TGCAGCCCCGGCCAGGGGGCTGGTTGCGAAAAACTGTTTTTT. Its translation: CSPGQGAGCEKLFF.

The chain joins TRBV24-1 to TRBJ2-3; maybe TRBD2 (6 bases). V shed 5 bases and J shed 0 bases, with 11 bases lying between them. Germline values: CDR1 KGHDR, CDR2 SFDVKD. The CDR3 contains 15 residues. Written as DNA, the CDR3 is TGTGCCACCAGTGCCACCGGGGGTAGCACAGATACGCAGTATTTT. Its translation is CATSATGGSTDTQYF.

The chain links TRBV20-1 to TRBJ2-3; TRBD2 matches 8 bases. Per germline, CDR1 DFQATT and CDR2 SNEGSKA (reference sequence). Unmatched junction bases numbered 3, after V lost 6 bases and J lost 1 base. The CDR3 loop spans 13 amino acids. The CDR3 DNA reads TGCAGTGCCCCGGGACTAGGCACAGATACGCAGTATTTT. It encodes CSAPGLGTDTQYF.

The V and J genes are TRBV3-1 and TRBJ2-7; D uncertain. This CDR3 has 14 residues. V was cut by 0 bases and J by 5 bases, with 11 bases left in between. Germline V gene sequence: CDR1 LGHDT, CDR2 YNNKEL (reference sequence). In nucleotides, the CDR3 is TGTGCCAGCAGCCAAGAGGGCAGACCGAACGAGCAGTACTTC. It encodes CASSQEGRPNEQYF.

This clonotype was counted once. This chain uses TRBV18 with TRBJ2-5; 7 bases fit TRBD1. The CDR3 length is 14 residues. V was pared by 2 bases and J by 11 bases, with 11 bases of the junction left unmatched. Germline CDR1 reads KGHSH; CDR2 reads LQKENI. The CDR3 is CASSPFTGVDEQYF. The DNA of the CDR3 is TGTGCCAGCTCACCATTCACAGGGGTGGATGAGCAGTACTTC.

V usage is TRBV4-1 and J usage is TRBJ2-7; a weak D match, TRBD2 (6 bases). The DNA end favors TRBJ2-5, so the J call may be wrong. The CDR3 loop spans 15 amino acids. The germline V gene encodes CDR1 MGHRA and CDR2 YSYEKL. The CDR3 nucleotides read TGCGCCAGCAGCCAAGCGGGACTCGCCAAAGAGACCCAGTACTTC. Protein sequence: CASSQAGLAKETQYF.

The chain joins TRBV10-3 to TRBJ2-3; 7 bases agree with TRBD1. The CDR3 is 15 amino acids. Trimming removed 6 bases from V and 0 bases from J; junction bases left unmatched: 6. Germline values: CDR1 ENHRY, CDR2 SYGVKD. The CDR3 here is CAISPTGSSTDTQYF. The CDR3 DNA follows: TGTGCCATCAGCCCGACAGGGTCTAGCACAGATACGCAGTATTTT.

This clonotype has just one count. CDR3 coding DNA: TGCAGCGTTGAGACCGGGACAGGGGGAAGGGATACGCAGTATTTT. Its protein product is CSVETGTGGRDTQYF. The chain carries TRBV29-1 and TRBJ2-3; 11 bases align to TRBD1. This CDR3 has 15 residues. Germline V gene sequence: CDR1 SQVTM, CDR2 ANQGSEA. V shed 3 bases, J shed 6 bases, and the junction held 8 bases outside the gene matches.

This clonotype was detected only a few times. CDR3 in DNA: TGCGCCAGCAGCTCCGGAGGGAGTCTAGCGGGGGTTATTTACGAGCAGTACTTC. This translates into CASSSGGSLAGVIYEQYF. This chain connects TRBV5-1 to TRBJ2-7; 10 positions match TRBD2. This CDR3 contains 18 residues. Germline V gives CDR1 SGHRS, CDR2 YFSETQ. V gave up 3 bases and J gave up 4 bases; unmatched junction bases: 16.

The chain links TRBV9 to TRBJ1-5, with TRBD1 matching 9 bases. The CDR3 is 15 residues long. V lost 0 bases to trimming and J lost 4 bases; unmatched junction nucleotides: 2. CDR1 SGDLS and CDR2 YYNGEE come from the germline V gene. The CDR3 sequence is CASSVDGTGNQPQHF. The CDR3, as DNA: TGTGCCAGCAGCGTAGATGGGACAGGGAATCAGCCCCAGCATTTT.

The chain recombines TRBV20-1 with TRBJ2-7; 7 positions agree with TRBD1. V lost 3 bases and J lost 3; bases outside the gene matches: 11. CDR1 is DFQATT, CDR2 SNEGSKA, per germline (reference sequence). This CDR3 contains 15 residues. The CDR3 bases are TGCAGTGCTAGCTTGAGGGGGCGCAGGGACTACGAGCAGTACTTC. Translated: CSASLRGRRDYEQYF.

The rearrangement uses TRBV4-1 and TRBJ2-1; the D gene is possibly TRBD2 (5 bases). The ends were cut back, 0 bases at V and 1 base at J, with 16 bases in the middle. Germline V lookup: CDR1 MGHRA, CDR2 YSYEKL. The CDR3 is 18 residues long. The CDR3 loop is CASSQDRGKDLSYNEQFF. CDR3 bases: TGCGCCAGCAGCCAAGATCGGGGAAAGGACTTATCCTACAATGAGCAGTTCTTC.

This clonotype was counted only a few times. V is TRBV12-3 or TRBV12-4 and J is TRBJ2-4; TRBD2 matches 12 bases. The CDR3 length is 19 residues. The V segment lost 5 bases and the J segment 0 bases; nucleotides outside the gene matches: 11. The CDR3 spells CASSPRLAGDLIAKNIQYF. The CDR3, as DNA: TGTGCCAGCAGTCCGAGACTAGCGGGGGACCTTATAGCCAAAAACATTCAGTACTTC.

Only a few counts were recorded for this clonotype. This sequence joins TRBV4-1 and TRBJ2-1; D is possibly TRBD2 (5 bases). The CDR3 runs to 16 residues. The V and J ends lost 2 bases and 7 bases respectively, with 18 bases between them. Germline lookup yields CDR1 MGHRA and CDR2 YSYEKL. The CDR3 is CASSQKRSTGINEQFF. The CDR3 nucleotides are TGCGCCAGCAGCCAAAAGCGCTCCACGGGGATTAATGAGCAGTTCTTC.

V gene TRBV10-3 combines with J gene TRBJ2-1, with TRBD1 matching over 11 bases. Germline V gene sequence: CDR1 ENHRY, CDR2 SYGVKD. The CDR3 runs 16 residues. V was clipped by 3 bases and J by 2 bases; unmatched bases: 3. The CDR3 region has the DNA TGTGCCATCAGTGATTTGGGACAGGGGGCCTACAATGAGCAGTTCTTC. Translation: CAISDLGQGAYNEQFF.

With regard to this clonotype: Compared with germline, one end of the junction differs, possibly owing to a read error. The chain has TRBV12-3 or TRBV12-4 and TRBJ1-1; D gene ambiguous. CDR3 length: 13 residues. The CDR3 DNA follows: TGCGCCAGCAGTCCACAGCTCAACACTGAAGCTTTCTTT. Translation gives CASSPQLNTEAFF.

This clonotype occurred many times. The chain combines TRBV5-5 with TRBJ1-2; 7 nucleotides agree with TRBD1. The CDR3 is 16 amino acids. Trimming took 4 bases from V and 3 from J; bases not matched to a gene: 12. Germline V gene data show CDR1 as SGHKS and CDR2 as YYEKEE (reference sequence). The CDR3 here is CASSPLRQGNYYGYTF. The CDR3 region has the DNA TGTGCCAGCAGCCCCCTCCGACAGGGAAACTACTATGGCTACACCTTC.

This clonotype was counted at least ten times. CDR3 sequence (DNA): TGTGCCAGCAGCTTTGGCACTAATGAAAAACTGTTTTTT. Residues: CASSFGTNEKLFF. J is TRBJ1-4 and V is TRBV13; D is uncertain. CDR1 and CDR2 (germline): PRHDT, FYEKMQ (reference sequence). There are 13 residues in the CDR3. V was cut by 3 bases and J by 2 bases, with 4 bases left in between.

This sequence joins TRBV18 and TRBJ2-7, with D uncertain. Germline V gene data show CDR1 as KGHSH and CDR2 as LQKENI. The V end was cut by 3 bases, the J end by 4 bases, with 10 bases between. CDR3 length equals 13 residues. CDR3 bases: TGTGCCAGCTCACCTCTTAGACAATACGAGCAGTACTTC. It codes for CASSPLRQYEQYF.

With respect to this clonotype: The junction shows a germline mismatch at one end, possibly a read error. The V and J genes are TRBV4-2 and TRBJ1-2; D remains ambiguous. Per the germline V gene, CDR1 is LGHNA and CDR2 is YNFKEQ. The length of the CDR3 is 15 residues. CDR3 in DNA: TGTGCCAGCAGCCAAGAGGCAGGCTCCAACTATAGCTACACCTTC. Amino acids: CASSQEAGSNYSYTF.

This chain uses TRBV6-5 with TRBJ2-1; D unresolved. The germline V and J ends were trimmed by 4 bases and 0 bases, with 7 bases remaining between them. Germline CDR1 MNHEY, CDR2 SVGAGI. The CDR3 has 14 residues. The CDR3 bases are TGTGCCAGCAGTTCGGACCACTCCTACAATGAGCAGTTCTTC. It is translated as CASSSDHSYNEQFF.

This chain connects TRBV25-1 to TRBJ1-2, with D unresolved. Trimming pared 8 bases from V and 7 bases from J, leaving 17 bases between. The CDR3 runs to 13 residues. The germline V gene encodes CDR1 MGHDK and CDR2 SYGVNS. CDR3 protein: CASLLSGESGYTF. CDR3 coding DNA: TGTGCCAGCCTATTATCGGGCGAAAGTGGCTACACCTTC.

V usage is TRBV5-1 and J usage is TRBJ2-7; a weak D match, TRBD1 (7 bases). Germline CDR1 is SGHRS and CDR2 is YFSETQ. This CDR3 spans 14 amino acids. Trimming removed 0 bases from V and 7 bases from J, with 14 bases in between. The CDR3 coding sequence is TGCGCCAGCAGCTTGGAGGGGGCGCGGGGTGAGCAGTACTTC. It is translated as CASSLEGARGEQYF.

This clonotype was seen a handful of times. The V gene is TRBV7-2, the J gene TRBJ2-1, with TRBD2 matching 11 bases. The CDR3 runs to 15 residues. Germline loops: CDR1 SGHTA, CDR2 FQGNSA. Trimming cost V 3 bases and J 9 bases; bases outside gene matches: 7. CDR3 sequence reads: CASSFRLAGGGEQFF. The CDR3 coding sequence is TGTGCCAGCAGCTTTAGGCTAGCGGGGGGAGGTGAGCAGTTCTTC. The entire variable domain, with the rest obtained from reference TRBV7-2 and TRBJ2-1, is as follows: GAGVSQSPSNKVTEKGKDVELRCDPISGHTALYWYRQSLGQGLEFLIYFQGNSAPDKSGLPSDRFSAERTGGSVSTLTIQRTQQEDSAVYLCASSFRLAGGGEQFFGPGTRLTVL.